The present entry profiles one TCR beta chain with its context. Antigen unknown. CDR3 length equals 16 residues. Trimming left V 4 bases short and J 5 bases short, with 15 bases between. This entry is derived from a study of post-analysis software for immune sequencing data. Study-wide points: Compared with controls, patients showed significantly lower normalized Chao1 diversity. When patients were compared with controls, 4 or 5 TRBV segments were more frequent, TRBV5-6, TRBV5-1 and TRBV20-1 among them. Under the F measure, samples that were prepared in one batch clustered strongly together.

The TCR beta cDNA libraries carried unique molecular identifiers. T cells numbering about 0.9 to 11 million yielded some 480,000 cDNA molecules. TCRdb reprocessed the PCR reads with MiXCR, giving one entry per CDR3 protein. The sample shows hundreds of thousands of distinct CDR3 sequences, around 64% of them seen only once. Sequencing used blood. This chain uses TRBV6-7 with TRBJ2-6, with D maybe TRBD2 (6 bases). TRBV6-7 is classed as an ORF, of uncertain function. The clonotype was recovered from a girl aged 2-10 years with multiple sclerosis. The CDR3 spells CASSWDLRGRANVLTF. The CDR3 region has the DNA TGTGCCAGCAGTTGGGACTTACGAGGACGGGCCAACGTCCTGACTTTC.